The source of this T cell receptor (beta chain) is a study of control samples from healthy donors and cancer patients. TCRdb's copy holds only in-frame clones and misses some; the assay was immunoSEQ multiplex PCR. In the table there are some 87,000 clones, more than 65% of which are singletons. The sequencing input was PBMCs. The sequence came from a man in his 60s with head and neck cancer.

CDR3 region: CASSVQGSTDTQYF. CDR3 in DNA: TGTGCCAGCTCAGTACAGGGTTCCACAGATACGCAGTATTTT. The chain joins TRBV18 to TRBJ2-3, with D possibly being TRBD1 (6 bases). CDR3 length: 14 amino acids. Germline CDR1 KGHSH, CDR2 LQKENI. Trimming took 5 bases from V and 2 from J, leaving 11 bases between them. The full variable domain, with the rest looked up from reference TRBV18 and TRBJ2-3, is NAGVMQNPRHLVRRRGQEARLRCSPMKGHSHVYWYRQLPEEGLKFMVYLQKENIIDESGMPKERFSAEFPKEGPSILRIQQVVRGDSAAYFCASSVQGSTDTQYFGPGTRLTVL.